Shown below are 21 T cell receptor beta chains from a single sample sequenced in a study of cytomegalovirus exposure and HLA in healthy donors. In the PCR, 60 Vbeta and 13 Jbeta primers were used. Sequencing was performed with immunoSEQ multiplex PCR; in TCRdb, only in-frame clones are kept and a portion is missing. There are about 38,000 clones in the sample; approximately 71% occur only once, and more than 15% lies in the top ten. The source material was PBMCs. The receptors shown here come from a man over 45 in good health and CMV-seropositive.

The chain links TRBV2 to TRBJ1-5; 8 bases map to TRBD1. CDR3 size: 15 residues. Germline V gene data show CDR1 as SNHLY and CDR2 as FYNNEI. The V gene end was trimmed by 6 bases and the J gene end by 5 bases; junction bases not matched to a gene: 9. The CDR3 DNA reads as TGTGCCAGCAGGGCGGACAGGGCCGTCGATCAGCCCCAGCATTTT. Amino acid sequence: CASRADRAVDQPQHF.

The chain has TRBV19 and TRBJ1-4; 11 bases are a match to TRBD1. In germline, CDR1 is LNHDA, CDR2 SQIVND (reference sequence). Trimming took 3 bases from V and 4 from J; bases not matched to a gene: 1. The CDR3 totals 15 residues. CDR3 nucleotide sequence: TGTGCCAGTAGTATGGGGACAGGGGGTAATGAAAAACTGTTTTTT. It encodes CASSMGTGGNEKLFF.

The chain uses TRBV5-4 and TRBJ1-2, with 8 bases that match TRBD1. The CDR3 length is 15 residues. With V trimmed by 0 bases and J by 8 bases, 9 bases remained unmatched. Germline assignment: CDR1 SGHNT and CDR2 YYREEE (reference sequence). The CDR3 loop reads CASSLVRQGSGGYTF. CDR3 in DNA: TGTGCCAGCAGCTTGGTAAGACAGGGGAGCGGAGGCTACACCTTC. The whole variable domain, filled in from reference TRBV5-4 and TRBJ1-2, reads ETGVTQSPTHLIKTRGQQVTLRCSSQSGHNTVSWYQQALGQGPQFIFQYYREEENGRGNFPPRFSGLQFPNYSSELNVNALELDDSALYLCASSLVRQGSGGYTFGSGTRLTVV.

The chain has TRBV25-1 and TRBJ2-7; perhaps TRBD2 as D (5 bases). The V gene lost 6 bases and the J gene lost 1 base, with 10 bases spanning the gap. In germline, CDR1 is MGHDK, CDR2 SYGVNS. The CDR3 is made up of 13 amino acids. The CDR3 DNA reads TGTGCCAGCAGCGAGGGTATATCCTACGAGCAGTACTTC. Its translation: CASSEGISYEQYF.

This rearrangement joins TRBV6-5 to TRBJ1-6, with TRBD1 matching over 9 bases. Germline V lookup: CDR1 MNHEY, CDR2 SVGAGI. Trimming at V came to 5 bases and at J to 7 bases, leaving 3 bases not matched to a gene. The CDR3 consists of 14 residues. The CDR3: CASSRQGDNSPLHF. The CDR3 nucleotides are TGTGCCAGCAGTCGACAGGGGGACAATTCACCCCTCCACTTT.

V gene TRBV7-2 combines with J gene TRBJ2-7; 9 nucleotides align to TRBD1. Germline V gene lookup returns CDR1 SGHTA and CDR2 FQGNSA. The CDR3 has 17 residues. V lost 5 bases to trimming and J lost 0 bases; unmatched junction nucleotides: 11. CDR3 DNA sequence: TGTGCCAGCAGCAGGACAGGGGTCACTTTAGGCTCCTACGAGCAGTACTTC. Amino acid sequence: CASSRTGVTLGSYEQYF.

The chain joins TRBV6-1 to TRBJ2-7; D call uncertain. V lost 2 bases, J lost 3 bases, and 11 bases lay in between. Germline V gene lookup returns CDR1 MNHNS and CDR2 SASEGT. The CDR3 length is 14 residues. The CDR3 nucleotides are TGTGCCAGCAGTGAATCTGGCAACCTCTACGAGCAGTACTTC. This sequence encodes CASSESGNLYEQYF.

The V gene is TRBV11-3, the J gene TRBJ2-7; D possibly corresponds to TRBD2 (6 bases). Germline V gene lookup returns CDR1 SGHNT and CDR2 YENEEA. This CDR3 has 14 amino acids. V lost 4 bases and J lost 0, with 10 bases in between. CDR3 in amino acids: CASSSSARSYEQYF. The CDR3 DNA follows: TGTGCCAGCAGCTCTAGCGCCCGCTCCTACGAGCAGTACTTC.

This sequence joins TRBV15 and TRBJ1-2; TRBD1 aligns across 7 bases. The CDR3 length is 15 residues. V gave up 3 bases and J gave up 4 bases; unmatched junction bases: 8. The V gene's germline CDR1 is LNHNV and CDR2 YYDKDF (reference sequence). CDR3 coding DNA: TGTGCCACCAGCAGTCGACAGGGTAGAGCCTATGGCTACACCTTC. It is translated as CATSSRQGRAYGYTF.

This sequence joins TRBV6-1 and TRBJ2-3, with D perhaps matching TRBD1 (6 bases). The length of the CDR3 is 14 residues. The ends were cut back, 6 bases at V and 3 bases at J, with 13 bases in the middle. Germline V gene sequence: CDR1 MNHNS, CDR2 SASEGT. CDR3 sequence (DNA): TGTGCCAGCAGCTCGACAGGCAGGACAGATACGCAGTATTTT. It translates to CASSSTGRTDTQYF.

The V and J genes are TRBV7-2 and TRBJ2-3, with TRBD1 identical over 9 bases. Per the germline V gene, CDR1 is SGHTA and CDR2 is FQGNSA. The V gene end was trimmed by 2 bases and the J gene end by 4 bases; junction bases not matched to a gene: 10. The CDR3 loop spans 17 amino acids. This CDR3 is CASSLMVRTGVPDTQYF. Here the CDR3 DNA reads TGTGCCAGCAGCTTAATGGTCAGGACAGGGGTTCCAGATACGCAGTATTTT. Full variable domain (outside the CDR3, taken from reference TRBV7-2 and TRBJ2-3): GAGVSQSPSNKVTEKGKDVELRCDPISGHTALYWYRQSLGQGLEFLIYFQGNSAPDKSGLPSDRFSAERTGGSVSTLTIQRTQQEDSAVYLCASSLMVRTGVPDTQYFGPGTRLTVL.

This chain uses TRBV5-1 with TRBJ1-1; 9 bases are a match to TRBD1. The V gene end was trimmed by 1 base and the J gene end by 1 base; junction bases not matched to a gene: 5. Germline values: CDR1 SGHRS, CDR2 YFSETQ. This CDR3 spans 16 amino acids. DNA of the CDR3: TGCGCCAGCAGCTTGTGGACAGGGGTTGAGAACACTGAAGCTTTCTTT. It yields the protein CASSLWTGVENTEAFF. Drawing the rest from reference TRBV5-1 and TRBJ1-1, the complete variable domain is KAGVTQTPRYLIKTRGQQVTLSCSPISGHRSVSWYQQTPGQGLQFLFEYFSETQRNKGNFPGRFSGRQFSNSRSEMNVSTLELGDSALYLCASSLWTGVENTEAFFGQGTRLTVV.

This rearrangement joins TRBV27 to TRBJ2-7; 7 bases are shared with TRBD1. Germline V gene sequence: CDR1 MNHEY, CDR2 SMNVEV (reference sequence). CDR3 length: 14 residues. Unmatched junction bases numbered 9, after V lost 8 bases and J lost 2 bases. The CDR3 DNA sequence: TGTGCCAGCGGACCGGGACAGTACCCCTACGAGCAGTACTTC. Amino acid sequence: CASGPGQYPYEQYF.

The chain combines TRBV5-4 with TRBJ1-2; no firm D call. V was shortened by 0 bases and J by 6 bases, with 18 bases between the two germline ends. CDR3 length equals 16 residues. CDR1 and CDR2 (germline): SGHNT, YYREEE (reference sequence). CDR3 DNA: TGTGCCAGCAGCTTGGGAGCGGTGGAGACGGTGAATGGCTACACCTTC. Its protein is CASSLGAVETVNGYTF.

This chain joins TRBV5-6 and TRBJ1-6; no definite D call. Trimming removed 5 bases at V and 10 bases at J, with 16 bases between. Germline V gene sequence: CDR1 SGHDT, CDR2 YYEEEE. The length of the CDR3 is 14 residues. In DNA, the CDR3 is TGTGCCAGCAGAAGTCGGGGAGTAGGGTCACCCCTCCACTTT. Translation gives CASRSRGVGSPLHF.

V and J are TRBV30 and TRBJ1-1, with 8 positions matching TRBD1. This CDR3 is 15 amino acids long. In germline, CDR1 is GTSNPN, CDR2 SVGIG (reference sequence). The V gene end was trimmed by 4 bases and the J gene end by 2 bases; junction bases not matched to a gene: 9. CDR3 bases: TGTGCCTGGAACACAGGGGGAGGTGGAAACACTGAAGCTTTCTTT. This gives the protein CAWNTGGGGNTEAFF.

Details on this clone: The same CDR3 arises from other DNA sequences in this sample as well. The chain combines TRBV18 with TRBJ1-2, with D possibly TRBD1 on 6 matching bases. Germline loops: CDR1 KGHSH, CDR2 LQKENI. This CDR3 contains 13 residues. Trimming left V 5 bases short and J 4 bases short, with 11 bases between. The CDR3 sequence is CASSSGQSYGYTF. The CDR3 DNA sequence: TGTGCCAGCTCATCAGGACAGAGCTATGGCTACACCTTC.

CDR3 sequence reads: CARRGPTEAFF. DNA of the CDR3: TGTGCCAGACGCGGGCCCACTGAAGCTTTCTTT. The gene calls are TRBV21-1 and TRBJ1-1. TRBV21-1 is noted as a pseudogene. The CDR3 consists of 11 residues.

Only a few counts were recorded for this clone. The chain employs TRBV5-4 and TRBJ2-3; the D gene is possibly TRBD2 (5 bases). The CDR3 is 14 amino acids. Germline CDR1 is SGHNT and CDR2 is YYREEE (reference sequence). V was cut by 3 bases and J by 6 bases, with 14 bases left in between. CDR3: CASSSSGSRDTQYF. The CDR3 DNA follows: TGTGCCAGCAGCTCCTCGGGGAGCCGTGATACGCAGTATTTT.

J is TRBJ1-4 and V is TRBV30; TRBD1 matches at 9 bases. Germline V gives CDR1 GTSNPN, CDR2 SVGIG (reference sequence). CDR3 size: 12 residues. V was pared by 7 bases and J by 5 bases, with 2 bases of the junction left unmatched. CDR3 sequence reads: CALDRGNEKLFF. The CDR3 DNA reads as TGTGCCTTGGACAGGGGAAATGAAAAACTGTTTTTT.

In DNA, the CDR3 is TGTGCCAGCAGCTTAAATACAGGATCCTACGAGCAGTACTTC. This gives the protein CASSLNTGSYEQYF. This chain uses TRBV7-7 with TRBJ2-7, with D perhaps TRBD1 (5 bases). Germline-derived CDR1 and CDR2 are SSHAT and FNYEAQ (reference sequence). The CDR3 runs to 14 residues. Trimming shortened V by 2 bases and J by 1 base, and 9 bases separated the two germline ends.